This TCR beta chain stems from a study of identical twins. Study-wide results and caveats: Within cord blood, abundant beta clonotypes carried fewer insertions, but memory repertoires showed no such trend. The same donors were not followed; conclusions instead depended on cross-sectional statistical analysis. Weaker excess twin sharing was observed in beta out-of-frame sequences.

V shed 5 bases and J 2 bases; nucleotides not matched to a gene: 6. This CDR3 has 16 amino acids. TCRdb recomputed calls from the 5' RACE reads with MiXCR, one row per CDR3 protein. This sample carries 200,000 to 300,000 distinct CDR3 sequences, approximately 10% of them seen once, and the ten largest clones take about a tenth. There were only healthy Caucasians among the donors. Comments on this clonotype: The antigen remains unidentified.

Sequenced input: memory T cells sorted from blood. The clonotype was recovered from a man aged 45 to 65 in good health. This chain joins TRBV12-3 or TRBV12-4 and TRBJ1-5; 10 bases are shared with TRBD1. Written as DNA, the CDR3 is TGTGCCAGCAGTCCCCCCGGACAGGGGGGCAATCAGCCCCAGCATTTT. Translated: CASSPPGQGGNQPQHF.